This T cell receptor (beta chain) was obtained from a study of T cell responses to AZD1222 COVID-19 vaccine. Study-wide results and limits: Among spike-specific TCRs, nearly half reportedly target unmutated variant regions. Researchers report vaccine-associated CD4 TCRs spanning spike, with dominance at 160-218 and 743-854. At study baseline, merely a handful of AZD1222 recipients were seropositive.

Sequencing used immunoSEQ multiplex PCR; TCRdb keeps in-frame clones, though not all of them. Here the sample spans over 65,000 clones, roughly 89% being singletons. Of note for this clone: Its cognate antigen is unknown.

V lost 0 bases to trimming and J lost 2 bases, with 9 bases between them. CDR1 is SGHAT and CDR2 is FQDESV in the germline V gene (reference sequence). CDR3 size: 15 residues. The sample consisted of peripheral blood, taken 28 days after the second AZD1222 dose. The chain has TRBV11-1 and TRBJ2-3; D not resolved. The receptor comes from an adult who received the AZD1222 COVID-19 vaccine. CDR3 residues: CASSLAPTITDTQYF. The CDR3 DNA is TGTGCCAGCAGCTTAGCGCCAACAATCACAGATACGCAGTATTTT. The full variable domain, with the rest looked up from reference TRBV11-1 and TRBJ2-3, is EAEVAQSPRYKITEKSQAVAFWCDPISGHATLYWYRQILGQGPELLVQFQDESVVDDSQLPKDRFSAERLKGVDSTLKIQPAELGDSAMYLCASSLAPTITDTQYFGPGTRLTVL.